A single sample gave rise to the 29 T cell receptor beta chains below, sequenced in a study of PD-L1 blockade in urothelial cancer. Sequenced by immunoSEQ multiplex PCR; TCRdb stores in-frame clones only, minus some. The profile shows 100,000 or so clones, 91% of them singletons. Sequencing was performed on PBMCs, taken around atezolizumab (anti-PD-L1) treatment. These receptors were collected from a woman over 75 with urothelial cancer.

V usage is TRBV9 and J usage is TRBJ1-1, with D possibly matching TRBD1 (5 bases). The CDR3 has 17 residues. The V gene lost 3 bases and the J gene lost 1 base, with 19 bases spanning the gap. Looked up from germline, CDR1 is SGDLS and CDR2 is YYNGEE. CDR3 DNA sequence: TGTGCCAGCAGCGCCGGCGGAAGGAGGGGAAGGAACACTGAAGCTTTCTTT. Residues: CASSAGGRRGRNTEAFF.

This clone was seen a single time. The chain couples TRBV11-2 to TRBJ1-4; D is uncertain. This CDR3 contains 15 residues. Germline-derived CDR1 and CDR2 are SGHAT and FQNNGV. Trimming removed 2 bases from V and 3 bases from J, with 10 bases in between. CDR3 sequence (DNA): TGTGCCAGCAGCTTATCAGGACTTGCTAATGAAAAACTGTTTTTT. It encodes CASSLSGLANEKLFF.

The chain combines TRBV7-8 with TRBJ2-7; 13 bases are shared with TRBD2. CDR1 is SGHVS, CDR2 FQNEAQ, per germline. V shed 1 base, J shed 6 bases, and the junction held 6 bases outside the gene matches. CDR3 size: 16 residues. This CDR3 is CASSLGTSGSLGEQYF. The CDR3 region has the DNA TGTGCCAGCAGCTTAGGGACTAGCGGGAGTTTGGGCGAGCAGTACTTC. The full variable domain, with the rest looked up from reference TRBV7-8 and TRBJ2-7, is GAGVSQSPRYKVAKRGQDVALRCDPISGHVSLFWYQQALGQGPEFLTYFQNEAQLDKSGLPSDRFFAERPEGSVSTLKIQRTQQEDSAVYLCASSLGTSGSLGEQYFGPGTRLTVT.

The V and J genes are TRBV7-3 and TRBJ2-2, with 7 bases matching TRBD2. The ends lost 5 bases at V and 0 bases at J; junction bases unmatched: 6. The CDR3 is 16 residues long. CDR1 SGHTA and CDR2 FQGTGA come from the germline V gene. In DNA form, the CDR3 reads TGTGCCAGCAGCCAGGAAGCGGGACCGAACACCGGGGAGCTGTTTTTT. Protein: CASSQEAGPNTGELFF.

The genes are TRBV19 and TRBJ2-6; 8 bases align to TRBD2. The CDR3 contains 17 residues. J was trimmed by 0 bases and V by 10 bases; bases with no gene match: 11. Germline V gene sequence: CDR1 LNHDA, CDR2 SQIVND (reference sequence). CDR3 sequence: CATTNPGGASGANVLTF. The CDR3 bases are TGTGCCACCACAAATCCGGGGGGGGCCTCTGGGGCCAACGTCCTGACTTTC.

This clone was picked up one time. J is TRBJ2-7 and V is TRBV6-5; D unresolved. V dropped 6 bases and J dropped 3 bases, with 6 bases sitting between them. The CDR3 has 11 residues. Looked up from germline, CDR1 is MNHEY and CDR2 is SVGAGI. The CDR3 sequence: CASSTDYEQYF. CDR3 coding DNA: TGTGCCAGCAGCACTGACTACGAGCAGTACTTC.

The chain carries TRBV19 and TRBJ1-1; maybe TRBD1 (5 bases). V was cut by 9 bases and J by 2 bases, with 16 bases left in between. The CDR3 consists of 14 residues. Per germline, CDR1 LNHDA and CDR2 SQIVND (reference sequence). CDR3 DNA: TGTGCCAGCCACCGTTTACAGGCTAACACTGAAGCTTTCTTT. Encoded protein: CASHRLQANTEAFF.

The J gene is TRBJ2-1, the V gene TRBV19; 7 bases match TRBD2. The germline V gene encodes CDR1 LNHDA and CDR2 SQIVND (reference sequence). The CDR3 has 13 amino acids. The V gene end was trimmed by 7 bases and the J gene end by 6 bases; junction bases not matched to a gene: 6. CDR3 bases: TGTGCCAGTAAGGATGGGGGGGGCAATGAGCAGTTCTTC. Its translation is CASKDGGGNEQFF.

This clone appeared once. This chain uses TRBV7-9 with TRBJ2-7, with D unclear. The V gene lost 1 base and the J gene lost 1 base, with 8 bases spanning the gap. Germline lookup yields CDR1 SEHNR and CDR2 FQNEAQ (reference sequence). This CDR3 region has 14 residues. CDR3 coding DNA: TGTGCCAGCAGCTTAGTAAGAGAGTCCTACGAGCAGTACTTC. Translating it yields CASSLVRESYEQYF.

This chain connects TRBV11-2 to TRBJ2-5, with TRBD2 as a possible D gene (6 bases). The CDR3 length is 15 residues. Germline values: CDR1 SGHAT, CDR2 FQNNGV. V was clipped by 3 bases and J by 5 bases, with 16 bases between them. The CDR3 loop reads CASSLALGGIETQYF. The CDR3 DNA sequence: TGTGCCAGCAGCTTGGCCCTGGGGGGAATTGAGACCCAGTACTTC.

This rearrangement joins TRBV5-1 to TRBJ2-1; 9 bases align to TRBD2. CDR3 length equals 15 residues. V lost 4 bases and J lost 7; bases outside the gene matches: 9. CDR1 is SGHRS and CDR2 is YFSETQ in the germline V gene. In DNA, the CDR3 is TGCGCCAGCAGCATAGCGGGAGTCGAATCGAATGAGCAGTTCTTC. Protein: CASSIAGVESNEQFF.

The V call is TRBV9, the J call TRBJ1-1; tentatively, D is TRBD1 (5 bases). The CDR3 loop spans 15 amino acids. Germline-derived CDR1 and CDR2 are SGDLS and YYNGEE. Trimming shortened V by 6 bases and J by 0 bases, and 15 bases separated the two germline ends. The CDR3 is CASTRTDTLNTEAFF. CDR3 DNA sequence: TGTGCCAGCACCAGAACGGACACCCTGAACACTGAAGCTTTCTTT. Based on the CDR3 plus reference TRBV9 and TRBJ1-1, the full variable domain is DSGVTQTPKHLITATGQRVTLRCSPRSGDLSVYWYQQSLDQGLQFLIQYYNGEERAKGNILERFSAQQFPDLHSELNLSSLELGDSALYFCASTRTDTLNTEAFFGQGTRLTVV.

CDR3 sequence: CSGAQMEGEKLFF. For the CDR3, the DNA is TGCAGCGGTGCACAGATGGAGGGTGAAAAACTGTTTTTT. V gene TRBV29-1 combines with J gene TRBJ1-4; D is unresolved. The CDR3 covers 13 residues. The V end was cut by 7 bases, the J end by 7 bases, with 16 bases between. Looked up from germline, CDR1 is SQVTM and CDR2 is ANQGSEA. Supplemented by reference TRBV29-1 and TRBJ1-4, the full variable domain reads SAVISQKPSRDICQRGTSLTIQCQVDSQVTMMFWYRQQPGQSLTLIATANQGSEATYESGFVIDKFPISRPNLTFSTLTVSNMSPEDSSIYLCSGAQMEGEKLFFGSGTQLSVL.

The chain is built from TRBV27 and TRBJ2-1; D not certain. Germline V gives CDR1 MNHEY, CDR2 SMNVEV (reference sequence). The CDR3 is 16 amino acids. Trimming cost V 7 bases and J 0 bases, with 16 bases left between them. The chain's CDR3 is CASNFLTTSSYNEQFF. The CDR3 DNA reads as TGTGCCAGCAATTTCTTAACTACGAGCTCCTACAATGAGCAGTTCTTC.

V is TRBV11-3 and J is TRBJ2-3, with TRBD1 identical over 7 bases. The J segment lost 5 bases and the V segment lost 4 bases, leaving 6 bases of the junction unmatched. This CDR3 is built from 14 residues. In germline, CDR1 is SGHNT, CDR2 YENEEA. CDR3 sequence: CASSSGQVEDTQYF. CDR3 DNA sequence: TGTGCCAGCAGCTCCGGACAGGTTGAAGATACGCAGTATTTT.

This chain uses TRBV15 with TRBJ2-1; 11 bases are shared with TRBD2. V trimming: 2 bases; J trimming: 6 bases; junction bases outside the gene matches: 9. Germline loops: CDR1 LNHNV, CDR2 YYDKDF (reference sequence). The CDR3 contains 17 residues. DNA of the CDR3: TGTGCCACCAGCAGACCCGCTCTAGCGGGGGGAGGCAATGAGCAGTTCTTC. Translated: CATSRPALAGGGNEQFF.

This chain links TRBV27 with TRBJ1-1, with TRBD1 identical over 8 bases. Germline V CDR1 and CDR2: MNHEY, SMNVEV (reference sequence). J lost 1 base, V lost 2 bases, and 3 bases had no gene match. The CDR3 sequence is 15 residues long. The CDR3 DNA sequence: TGTGCCAGCAGTTTAGGGACAGGTGGGAACACTGAAGCTTTCTTT. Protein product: CASSLGTGGNTEAFF.

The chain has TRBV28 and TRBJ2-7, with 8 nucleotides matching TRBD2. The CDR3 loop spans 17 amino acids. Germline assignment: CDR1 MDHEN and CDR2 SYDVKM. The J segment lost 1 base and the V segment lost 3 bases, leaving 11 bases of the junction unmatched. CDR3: CASSLSLAGIRSYEQYF. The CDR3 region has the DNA TGTGCCAGCAGTTTGTCTCTAGCGGGTATACGGTCCTACGAGCAGTACTTC.

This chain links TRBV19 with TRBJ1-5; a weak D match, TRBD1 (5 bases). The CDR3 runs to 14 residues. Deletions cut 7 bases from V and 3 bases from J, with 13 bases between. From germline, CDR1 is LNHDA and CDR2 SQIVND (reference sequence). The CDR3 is CASNTGRFNQPQHF. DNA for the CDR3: TGTGCCAGTAACACAGGACGGTTCAATCAGCCCCAGCATTTT.

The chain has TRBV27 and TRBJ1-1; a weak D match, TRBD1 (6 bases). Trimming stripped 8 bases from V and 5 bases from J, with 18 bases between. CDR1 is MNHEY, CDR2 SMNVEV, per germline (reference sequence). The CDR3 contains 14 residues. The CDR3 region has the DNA TGTGCCAGCGCCTCTTCAGGGGTCGGTACTGAAGCTTTCTTT. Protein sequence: CASASSGVGTEAFF.

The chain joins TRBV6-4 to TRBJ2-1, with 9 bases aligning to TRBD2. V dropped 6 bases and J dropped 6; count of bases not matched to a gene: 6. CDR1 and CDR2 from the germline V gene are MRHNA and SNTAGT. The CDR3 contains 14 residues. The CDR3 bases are TGTGCCAGCAGCGGTAGCGGGAGACTCAATGAGCAGTTCTTC. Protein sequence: CASSGSGRLNEQFF.

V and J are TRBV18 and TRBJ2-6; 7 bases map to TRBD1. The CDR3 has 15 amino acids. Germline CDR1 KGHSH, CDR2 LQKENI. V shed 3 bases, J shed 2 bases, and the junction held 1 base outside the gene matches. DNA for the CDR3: TGTGCCAGCTCACCGGGGACAGCTGGGGCCAACGTCCTGACTTTC. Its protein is CASSPGTAGANVLTF. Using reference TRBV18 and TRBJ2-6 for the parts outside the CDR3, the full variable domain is NAGVMQNPRHLVRRRGQEARLRCSPMKGHSHVYWYRQLPEEGLKFMVYLQKENIIDESGMPKERFSAEFPKEGPSILRIQQVVRGDSAAYFCASSPGTAGANVLTFGAGSRLTVL.

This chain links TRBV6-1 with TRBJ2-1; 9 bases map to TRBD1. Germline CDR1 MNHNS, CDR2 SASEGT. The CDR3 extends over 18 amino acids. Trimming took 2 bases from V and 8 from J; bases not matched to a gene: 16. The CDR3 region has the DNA TGTGCCAGCAGTGAACCCCCCTTACCGGGACAGGGAGTTCATGAGCAGTTCTTC. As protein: CASSEPPLPGQGVHEQFF.

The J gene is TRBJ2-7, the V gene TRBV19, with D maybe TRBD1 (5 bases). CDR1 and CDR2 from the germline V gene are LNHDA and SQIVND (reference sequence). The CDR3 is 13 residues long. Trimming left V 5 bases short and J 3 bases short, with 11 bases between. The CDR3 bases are TGTGCCAGTAGTTTACAGGCTGGCTACGAGCAGTACTTC. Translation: CASSLQAGYEQYF.

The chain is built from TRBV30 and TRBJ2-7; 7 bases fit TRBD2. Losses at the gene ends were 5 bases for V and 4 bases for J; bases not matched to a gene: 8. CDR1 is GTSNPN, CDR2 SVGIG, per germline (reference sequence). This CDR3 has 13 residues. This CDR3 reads CAWVAAGEYEQYF. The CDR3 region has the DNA TGTGCCTGGGTAGCGGCGGGAGAGTACGAGCAGTACTTC.

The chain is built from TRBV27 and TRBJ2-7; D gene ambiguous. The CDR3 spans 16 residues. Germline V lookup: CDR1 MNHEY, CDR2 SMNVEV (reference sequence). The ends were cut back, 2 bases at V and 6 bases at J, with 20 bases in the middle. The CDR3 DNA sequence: TGTGCCAGCAGTTTAATCTTTCTGGCAGGTTCTCCCGAGCAGTACTTC. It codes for CASSLIFLAGSPEQYF.

CDR3 loop: CASSPGLAANTGELFF. CDR3 coding DNA: TGTGCCAGCTCACCAGGGCTAGCTGCGAACACCGGGGAGCTGTTTTTT. The rearrangement joins TRBV18 to TRBJ2-2; D is possibly TRBD2 (5 bases). Trimming removed 2 bases at V and 0 bases at J, with 10 bases between. Germline V gene data show CDR1 as KGHSH and CDR2 as LQKENI. The CDR3 has 16 amino acids. The entire variable domain, with the rest obtained from reference TRBV18 and TRBJ2-2, is as follows: NAGVMQNPRHLVRRRGQEARLRCSPMKGHSHVYWYRQLPEEGLKFMVYLQKENIIDESGMPKERFSAEFPKEGPSILRIQQVVRGDSAAYFCASSPGLAANTGELFFGEGSRLTVL.

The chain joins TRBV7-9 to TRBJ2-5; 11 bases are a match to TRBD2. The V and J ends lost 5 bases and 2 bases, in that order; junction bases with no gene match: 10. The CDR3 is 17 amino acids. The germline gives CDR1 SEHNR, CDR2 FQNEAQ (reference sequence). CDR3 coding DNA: TGTGCCAGCAGCGTTCCGGGACTAGCGGATTTACAAGAGACCCAGTACTTC. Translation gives CASSVPGLADLQETQYF.

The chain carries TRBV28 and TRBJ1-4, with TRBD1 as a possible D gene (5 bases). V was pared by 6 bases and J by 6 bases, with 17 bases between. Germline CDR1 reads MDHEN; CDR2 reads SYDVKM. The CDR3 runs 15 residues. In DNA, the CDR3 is TGTGCCAGCAGCTCCAGGGCCGGGTATGATGAAAAACTGTTTTTT. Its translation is CASSSRAGYDEKLFF.